Sequencing of this T cell receptor (beta chain) was carried out in a study of CD8 T cells in ankylosing spondylitis. MiXCR, applied by TCRdb to the 5' RACE reads, yields one record per CDR3 protein. The table lists 150,000 or so distinct CDR3 sequences, around a tenth of them singletons, with roughly 29% in the top ten. This clonotype was detected only a few times. The receptor comes from a male donor with ankylosing spondylitis or in good health (not recorded which). Specimen: blood, either unsorted or a sorted T cell fraction (not recorded which).

The CDR3 DNA reads TGCAGTGCCCCATCGCAGGGAAGGACTGAAGCTTTCTTT. Residues: CSAPSQGRTEAFF. The chain couples TRBV20-1 to TRBJ1-1; TRBD1 might be the D (5 bases). Trimming left V 6 bases short and J 5 bases short, with 16 bases between. CDR1 and CDR2 from the germline V gene are DFQATT and SNEGSKA (reference sequence). The CDR3 has 13 amino acids.